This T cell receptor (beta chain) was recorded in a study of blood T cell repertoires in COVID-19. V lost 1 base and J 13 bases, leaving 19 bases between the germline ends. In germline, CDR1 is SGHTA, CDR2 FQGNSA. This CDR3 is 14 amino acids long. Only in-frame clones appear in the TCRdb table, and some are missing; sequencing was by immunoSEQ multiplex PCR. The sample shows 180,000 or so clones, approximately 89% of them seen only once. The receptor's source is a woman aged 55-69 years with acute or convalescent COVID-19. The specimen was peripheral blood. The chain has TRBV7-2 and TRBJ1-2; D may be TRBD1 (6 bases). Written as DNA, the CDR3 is TGTGCCAGCAGCTTAGACAGGCAAAGGACAGTAGTCACCTTC. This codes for CASSLDRQRTVVTF.